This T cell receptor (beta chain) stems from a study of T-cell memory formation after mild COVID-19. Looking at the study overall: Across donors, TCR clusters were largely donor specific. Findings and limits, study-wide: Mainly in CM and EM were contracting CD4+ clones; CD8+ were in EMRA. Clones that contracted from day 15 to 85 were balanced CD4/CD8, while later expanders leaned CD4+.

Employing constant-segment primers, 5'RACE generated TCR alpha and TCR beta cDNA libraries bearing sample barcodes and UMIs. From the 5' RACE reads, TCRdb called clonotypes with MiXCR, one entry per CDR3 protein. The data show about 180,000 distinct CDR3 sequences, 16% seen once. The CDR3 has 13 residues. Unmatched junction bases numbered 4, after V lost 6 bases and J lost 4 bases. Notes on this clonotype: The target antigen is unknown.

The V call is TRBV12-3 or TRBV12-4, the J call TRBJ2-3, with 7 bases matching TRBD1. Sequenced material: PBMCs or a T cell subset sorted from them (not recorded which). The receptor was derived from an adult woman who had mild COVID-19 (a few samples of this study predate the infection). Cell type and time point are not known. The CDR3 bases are TGTGCCAGCAGCTGGGACAGCCCAGATACGCAGTATTTT. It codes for CASSWDSPDTQYF.